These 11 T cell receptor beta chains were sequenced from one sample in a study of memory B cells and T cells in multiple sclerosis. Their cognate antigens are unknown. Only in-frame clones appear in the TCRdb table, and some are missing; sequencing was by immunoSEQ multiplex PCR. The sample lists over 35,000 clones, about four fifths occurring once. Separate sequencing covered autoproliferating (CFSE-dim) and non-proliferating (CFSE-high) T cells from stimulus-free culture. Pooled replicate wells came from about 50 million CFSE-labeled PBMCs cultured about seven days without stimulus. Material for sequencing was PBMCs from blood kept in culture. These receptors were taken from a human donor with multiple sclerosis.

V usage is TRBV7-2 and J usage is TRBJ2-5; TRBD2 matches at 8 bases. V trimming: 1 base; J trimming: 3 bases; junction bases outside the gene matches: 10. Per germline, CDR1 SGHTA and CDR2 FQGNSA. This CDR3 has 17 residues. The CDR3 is CASSLVSGGQGEETQYF. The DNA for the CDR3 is TGTGCCAGCAGCTTAGTATCGGGGGGGCAAGGAGAAGAGACCCAGTACTTC. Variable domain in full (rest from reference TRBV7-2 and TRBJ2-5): GAGVSQSPSNKVTEKGKDVELRCDPISGHTALYWYRQSLGQGLEFLIYFQGNSAPDKSGLPSDRFSAERTGGSVSTLTIQRTQQEDSAVYLCASSLVSGGQGEETQYFGPGTRLLVL.

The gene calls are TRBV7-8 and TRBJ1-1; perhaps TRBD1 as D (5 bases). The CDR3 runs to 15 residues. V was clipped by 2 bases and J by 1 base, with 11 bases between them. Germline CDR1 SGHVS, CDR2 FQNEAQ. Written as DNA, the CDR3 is TGTGCCAGCAGCTTAAGACAGAGCTGGAACACTGAAGCTTTCTTT. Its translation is CASSLRQSWNTEAFF.

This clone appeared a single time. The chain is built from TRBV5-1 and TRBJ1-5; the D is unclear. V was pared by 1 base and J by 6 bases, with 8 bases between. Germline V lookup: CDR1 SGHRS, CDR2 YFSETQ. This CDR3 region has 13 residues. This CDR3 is CASSLYLGQPQHF. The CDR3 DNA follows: TGCGCCAGCAGCTTGTATCTCGGTCAGCCCCAGCATTTT.

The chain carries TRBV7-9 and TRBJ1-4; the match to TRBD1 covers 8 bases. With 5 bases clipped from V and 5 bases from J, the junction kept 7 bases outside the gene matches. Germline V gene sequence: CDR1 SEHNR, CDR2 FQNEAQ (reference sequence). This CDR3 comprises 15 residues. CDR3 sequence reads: CASSPPRQGNEKLFF. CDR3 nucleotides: TGTGCCAGCAGCCCCCCCCGACAGGGGAATGAAAAACTGTTTTTT.

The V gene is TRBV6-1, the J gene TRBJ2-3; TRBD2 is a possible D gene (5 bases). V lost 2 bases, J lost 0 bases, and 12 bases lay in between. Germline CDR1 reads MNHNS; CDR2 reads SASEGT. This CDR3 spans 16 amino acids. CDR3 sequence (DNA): TGTGCCAGCAGTGAAAGACTACCGGTTAGCACAGATACGCAGTATTTT. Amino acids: CASSERLPVSTDTQYF.

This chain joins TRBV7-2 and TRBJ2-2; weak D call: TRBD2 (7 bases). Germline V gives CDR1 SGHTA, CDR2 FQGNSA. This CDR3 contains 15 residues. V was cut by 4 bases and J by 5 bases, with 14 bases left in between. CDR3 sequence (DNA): TGTGCCAGCAGCTCGCGGGGGCGCGATACCGGGGAGCTGTTTTTT. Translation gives CASSSRGRDTGELFF.

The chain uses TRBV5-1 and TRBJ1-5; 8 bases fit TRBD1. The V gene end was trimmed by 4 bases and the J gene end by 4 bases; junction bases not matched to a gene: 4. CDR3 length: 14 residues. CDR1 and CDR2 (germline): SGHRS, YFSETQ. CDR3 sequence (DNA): TGCGCCAGCAGCACCACAGGGGGGAATCAGCCCCAGCATTTT. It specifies CASSTTGGNQPQHF. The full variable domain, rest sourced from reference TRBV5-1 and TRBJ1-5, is KAGVTQTPRYLIKTRGQQVTLSCSPISGHRSVSWYQQTPGQGLQFLFEYFSETQRNKGNFPGRFSGRQFSNSRSEMNVSTLELGDSALYLCASSTTGGNQPQHFGDGTRLSIL.

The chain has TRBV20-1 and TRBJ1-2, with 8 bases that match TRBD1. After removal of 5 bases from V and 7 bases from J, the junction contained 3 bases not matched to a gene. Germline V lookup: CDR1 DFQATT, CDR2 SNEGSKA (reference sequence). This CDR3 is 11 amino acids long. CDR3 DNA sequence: TGCAGTGCTGTTGACAGGGGTGGCTACACCTTC. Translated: CSAVDRGGYTF.

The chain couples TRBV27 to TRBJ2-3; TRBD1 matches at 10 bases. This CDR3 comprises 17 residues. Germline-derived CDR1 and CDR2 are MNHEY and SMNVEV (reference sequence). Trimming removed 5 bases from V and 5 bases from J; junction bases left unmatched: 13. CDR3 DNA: TGTGCCAGCAGTACAGATGTCCCAGGGACAGGGGAAGATACGCAGTATTTT. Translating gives CASSTDVPGTGEDTQYF.

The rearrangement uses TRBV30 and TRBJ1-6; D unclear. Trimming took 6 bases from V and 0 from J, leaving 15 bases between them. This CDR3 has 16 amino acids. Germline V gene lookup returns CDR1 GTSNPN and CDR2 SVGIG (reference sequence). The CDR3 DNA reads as TGTGCCTGTTTATCCGGAATGAGCTCCTATAATTCACCCCTCCACTTT. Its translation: CACLSGMSSYNSPLHF.

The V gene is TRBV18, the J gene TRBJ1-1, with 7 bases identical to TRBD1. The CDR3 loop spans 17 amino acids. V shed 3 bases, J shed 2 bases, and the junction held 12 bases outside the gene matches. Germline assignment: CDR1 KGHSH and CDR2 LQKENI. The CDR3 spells CASSPPLATGTNTEAFF. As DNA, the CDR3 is TGTGCCAGCTCACCCCCTCTCGCGACAGGGACAAACACTGAAGCTTTCTTT.